This passage covers 12 T cell receptor beta chains from one sample sequenced in a study of cytomegalovirus exposure and HLA in healthy donors (dated by TCRdb to about 2017). Library preparation was by the immunoSEQ multiplex PCR assay. The multiplex PCR relied on a mix of 60 forward primers for TCR Vbeta segments and 13 reverse primers for TCR Jbeta segments. TCRdb re-hosts the immuneACCESS table, in-frame sequences only. Its copies lack some clones; in the studies checked, an unresolved V gene accounts for under half of them, and the cause for the rest is not known. This sample holds around 100,000 clones; under 85% were observed only once. 3.7% of the sample belongs to the ten largest clones. The sequencing sample was made of PBMCs. These receptors were collected from a female donor in good health and CMV-seropositive.

This rearrangement joins TRBV5-4 to TRBJ2-3, with 7 bases that match TRBD1. CDR1 is SGHNT, CDR2 YYREEE, per germline (reference sequence). Germline trimming cut 4 bases from V and 2 bases from J; bases unmatched to any gene: 4. CDR3 size: 14 residues. DNA for the CDR3: TGTGCCAGCAGCCGGGACAGACTCACAGATACGCAGTATTTT. The encoded protein is CASSRDRLTDTQYF.

The J gene is TRBJ1-4, the V gene TRBV6-5, with D possibly TRBD1 on 5 matching bases. CDR1 is MNHEY, CDR2 SVGAGI, per germline. Trimming removed 7 bases at V and 7 bases at J, with 16 bases between. The CDR3 loop spans 14 amino acids. The CDR3 region has the DNA TGTGCCAGCACAACAGACAGTGGTGGTGAAAAACTGTTTTTT. This codes for CASTTDSGGEKLFF.

The chain carries TRBV5-4 and TRBJ1-4, with 7 bases that match TRBD1. Germline-derived CDR1 and CDR2 are SGHNT and YYREEE (reference sequence). J gave up 4 bases and V 4 bases, and 7 bases lay outside the gene matches. The CDR3 length is 15 residues. CDR3 in DNA: TGTGCCAGCAGCCTGGGGCAGGGGGTTAATGAAAAACTGTTTTTT. It specifies CASSLGQGVNEKLFF.

The rearrangement uses TRBV28 and TRBJ1-6; TRBD1 is a possible D gene (6 bases). V was cut by 1 base and J by 7 bases, with 11 bases left in between. The CDR3 has 15 amino acids. CDR1 and CDR2 from the germline V gene are MDHEN and SYDVKM. The DNA for the CDR3 is TGTGCCAGCAGTTTATTAGGGGGTAGAAATTCACCCCTCCACTTT. Translating it yields CASSLLGGRNSPLHF.

J is TRBJ2-7 and V is TRBV5-4, with 7 bases matching TRBD2. The CDR3 sequence is 15 residues long. Germline CDR1 SGHNT, CDR2 YYREEE (reference sequence). V shed 1 base, J shed 1 base, and the junction held 5 bases outside the gene matches. CDR3 in DNA: TGTGCCAGCAGCTTGTCCCTAGCGGAGTCCTACGAGCAGTACTTC. Amino acids: CASSLSLAESYEQYF.

The V gene is TRBV27, the J gene TRBJ2-6, with D possibly TRBD2 on 5 matching bases. The V end lost 5 bases, the J end lost 1 base, and 15 bases lay between the germline ends. Germline loops: CDR1 MNHEY, CDR2 SMNVEV (reference sequence). This CDR3 has 17 amino acids. CDR3 sequence (DNA): TGTGCCAGCAGTGCGAGGGTACTCCGGTCTGGGGCCAACGTCCTGACTTTC. Residues: CASSARVLRSGANVLTF. Full variable domain (remainder filled in from reference TRBV27 and TRBJ2-6): EAQVTQNPRYLITVTGKKLTVTCSQNMNHEYMSWYRQDPGLGLRQIYYSMNVEVTDKGDVPEGYKVSRKEKRNFPLILESPSPNQTSLYFCASSARVLRSGANVLTFGAGSRLTVL.

V is TRBV4-1 and J is TRBJ1-6; weak D call: TRBD1 (6 bases). Trimming pared 0 bases from V and 0 bases from J, leaving 12 bases between. CDR3 length equals 18 residues. The germline V gene encodes CDR1 MGHRA and CDR2 YSYEKL. The CDR3, as DNA: TGCGCCAGCAGCCAAGAGACAGGAGGAAGCTCCTATAATTCACCCCTCCACTTT. This sequence encodes CASSQETGGSSYNSPLHF.

This clone occurred once. The genes are TRBV5-1 and TRBJ2-7; no firm D call. Germline V lookup: CDR1 SGHRS, CDR2 YFSETQ. V lost 0 bases, J lost 5 bases, and 9 bases lay in between. The CDR3 extends over 13 amino acids. For the CDR3, the DNA is TGCGCCAGCAGCTTGGTGCTCGCGAACGAGCAGTACTTC. This gives the protein CASSLVLANEQYF. The complete variable domain, with remaining parts taken from reference TRBV5-1 and TRBJ2-7, reads KAGVTQTPRYLIKTRGQQVTLSCSPISGHRSVSWYQQTPGQGLQFLFEYFSETQRNKGNFPGRFSGRQFSNSRSEMNVSTLELGDSALYLCASSLVLANEQYFGPGTRLTVT.

The chain joins TRBV6-6 to TRBJ1-2, with TRBD1 identical over 9 bases. The CDR3 has 13 amino acids. The germline CDR1 and CDR2 sequences are MNHNY and SVGAGI (reference sequence). The V segment lost 5 bases and the J segment 6 bases; nucleotides outside the gene matches: 4. The DNA of the CDR3 is TGTGCCAGCAGTCTACAGGGGGCTCATGGCTACACCTTC. Residues: CASSLQGAHGYTF.

This clone was recorded a few times. V gene TRBV2 combines with J gene TRBJ2-5; 10 bases align to TRBD2. Per germline, CDR1 SNHLY and CDR2 FYNNEI. V lost 6 bases to trimming and J lost 5 bases; unmatched junction nucleotides: 12. The CDR3 totals 16 residues. The CDR3 region is CASRLLAGANRETQYF. In DNA form, the CDR3 reads TGTGCCAGCAGACTGCTAGCGGGGGCTAACCGGGAGACCCAGTACTTC. Filled out from reference TRBV2 and TRBJ2-5, the complete variable domain reads EPEVTQTPSHQVTQMGQEVILRCVPISNHLYFYWYRQILGQKVEFLVSFYNNEISEKSEIFDDQFSVERPDGSNFTLKIRSTKLEDSAMYFCASRLLAGANRETQYFGPGTRLLVL.

J is TRBJ1-5 and V is TRBV2; TRBD1 matches 9 bases. The germline gives CDR1 SNHLY, CDR2 FYNNEI. The ends lost 6 bases at V and 5 bases at J; junction bases unmatched: 2. The CDR3 is 13 amino acids. CDR3 coding DNA: TGTGCCAGCAGCGGGACAGGGTATCAGCCCCAGCATTTT. Encoded protein: CASSGTGYQPQHF.

CDR3 protein: CASSESRVHGYTF. The CDR3 nucleotides read TGTGCCAGCAGCGAAAGCCGGGTACATGGCTACACCTTC. The rearrangement links TRBV7-9 to TRBJ1-2; D not resolved. Germline loops: CDR1 SEHNR, CDR2 FQNEAQ (reference sequence). The CDR3 totals 13 residues. The V and J ends lost 5 bases and 6 bases respectively, with 13 bases between them.